A single sample is the source of the 27 T cell receptor beta chains below, sequenced in a study of CD8+ T cells in alopecia areata. This sample's treatment: oral pan-JAK inhibitor, 5-10 mg twice daily. RNA was extracted and reverse transcribed into cDNA as the sequencing template. Repertoires were generated with immunoSEQ multiplex PCR, while TCRdb's copy carries only in-frame clones and drops some. The table lists 190,000 or so clones, around 56% of them singletons, with 3% to 3.5% in the top ten. The sample consisted of CD4+ T cells sorted from blood, taken at week 4, from a patient treated with tofacitinib. Receptors originate from a human donor with alopecia areata.

The chain recombines TRBV5-1 with TRBJ2-6; D uncertain. V gave up 0 bases and J gave up 8 bases, with 12 bases separating them. Germline CDR1 SGHRS, CDR2 YFSETQ. The CDR3 is made up of 15 amino acids. CDR3 residues: CASSLVLGSTNVLTF. CDR3 in DNA: TGCGCCAGCAGCTTGGTTCTGGGAAGTACCAACGTCCTGACTTTC. The full variable domain, rest sourced from reference TRBV5-1 and TRBJ2-6, is KAGVTQTPRYLIKTRGQQVTLSCSPISGHRSVSWYQQTPGQGLQFLFEYFSETQRNKGNFPGRFSGRQFSNSRSEMNVSTLELGDSALYLCASSLVLGSTNVLTFGAGSRLTVL.

The chain uses TRBV7-3 and TRBJ1-1, with 7 positions matching TRBD1. The V and J ends lost 4 bases and 0 bases, in that order; junction bases with no gene match: 2. The CDR3 spans 14 residues. Germline V gives CDR1 SGHTA, CDR2 FQGTGA. The CDR3 loop reads CASSSRGMNTEAFF. Here the CDR3 DNA reads TGTGCCAGCAGCTCCAGGGGGATGAACACTGAAGCTTTCTTT.

This chain joins TRBV19 and TRBJ2-7; D is unresolved. The V and J ends lost 1 base and 7 bases respectively, with 8 bases between them. CDR1 is LNHDA, CDR2 SQIVND, per germline (reference sequence). CDR3 size: 12 residues. This CDR3 reads CASSIGGEEQYF. The CDR3 coding sequence is TGTGCCAGTAGTATAGGAGGAGAAGAGCAGTACTTC. The entire variable domain, with the rest obtained from reference TRBV19 and TRBJ2-7, is as follows: DGGITQSPKYLFRKEGQNVTLSCEQNLNHDAMYWYRQDPGQGLRLIYYSQIVNDFQKGDIAEGYSVSREKKESFPLTVTSAQKNPTAFYLCASSIGGEEQYFGPGTRLTVT.

The chain is built from TRBV5-4 and TRBJ2-2; 10 nucleotides match TRBD1. The CDR3 has 16 residues. Germline values: CDR1 SGHNT, CDR2 YYREEE (reference sequence). J lost 4 bases, V lost 3 bases, and 6 bases had no gene match. CDR3 nucleotides: TGTGCCAGCAGCTCCCCCGGGACAGGGGCCACCGGGGAGCTGTTTTTT. Protein product: CASSSPGTGATGELFF.

The V gene is TRBV29-1, the J gene TRBJ2-1, with 7 bases fitting TRBD2. The CDR3 loop spans 14 amino acids. The V gene's germline CDR1 is SQVTM and CDR2 ANQGSEA. The J segment lost 0 bases and the V segment lost 7 bases, leaving 6 bases of the junction unmatched. DNA for the CDR3: TGCAGCGCCAGTTGGACTAGCTCCTACAATGAGCAGTTCTTC. As protein: CSASWTSSYNEQFF.

A remark on this clone: This specimen includes other DNA sequences encoding the same CDR3. The rearrangement uses TRBV5-1 and TRBJ2-5; no clear D gene. The V end lost 4 bases, the J end lost 5 bases, and 12 bases lay between the germline ends. Germline lookup yields CDR1 SGHRS and CDR2 YFSETQ. This CDR3 has 13 amino acids. The CDR3 DNA sequence: TGCGCCAGCAGCAGCGACGTGCTGGAGACCCAGTACTTC. Translating gives CASSSDVLETQYF.

This clone was picked up a small number of times. V is TRBV11-2 and J is TRBJ2-2; a weak D match, TRBD1 (5 bases). There are 13 residues in the CDR3. Trimming stripped 8 bases from V and 4 bases from J, with 11 bases between. Germline values: CDR1 SGHAT, CDR2 FQNNGV. CDR3 DNA: TGTGCCAGCTCCAGGGTGGGCACCGGGGAGCTGTTTTTT. The encoded protein is CASSRVGTGELFF.

This clone was seen a few times. J is TRBJ2-7 and V is TRBV29-1, with TRBD2 identical over 7 bases. CDR3 size: 9 residues. CDR1 and CDR2 from the germline V gene are SQVTM and ANQGSEA. Losses at the gene ends were 8 bases for V and 6 bases for J; bases not matched to a gene: 1. CDR3 sequence reads: CSSGGEQYF. The CDR3 DNA reads as TGCAGCTCGGGGGGCGAGCAGTACTTC.

J is TRBJ2-1 and V is TRBV2, with D possibly TRBD2 on 5 matching bases. Trimming removed 4 bases from V and 9 bases from J, with 13 bases in between. The CDR3 totals 13 residues. The V gene's germline CDR1 is SNHLY and CDR2 FYNNEI. The CDR3 loop is CASSAGLFPEQFF. As DNA, the CDR3 is TGTGCCAGCAGTGCTGGACTGTTTCCTGAGCAGTTCTTC.

V and J are TRBV30 and TRBJ2-5; 9 bases map to TRBD2. The CDR3 is 12 amino acids. V trimming: 5 bases; J trimming: 4 bases; junction bases outside the gene matches: 2. In germline, CDR1 is GTSNPN, CDR2 SVGIG (reference sequence). The CDR3 here is CAWLTSGETQYF. DNA for the CDR3: TGTGCCTGGCTGACTAGCGGAGAGACCCAGTACTTC.

The chain couples TRBV27 to TRBJ1-6; D gene ambiguous. There are 15 residues in the CDR3. V gave up 0 bases and J gave up 0 bases, with 3 bases separating them. The germline V gene has CDR1 MNHEY and CDR2 SMNVEV (reference sequence). The CDR3 DNA sequence: TGTGCCAGCAGTTTATCGTACTCCTATAATTCACCCCTCCACTTT. Translating it yields CASSLSYSYNSPLHF.

This clone was observed a single time. The chain recombines TRBV5-6 with TRBJ1-2, with a possible D match to TRBD1 (5 bases). CDR1 is SGHDT and CDR2 is YYEEEE in the germline V gene. V lost 4 bases and J 1 base, leaving 11 bases between the germline ends. The CDR3 has 14 residues. CDR3 in amino acids: CASSAGPFNYGYTF. CDR3 in DNA: TGTGCCAGCAGCGCGGGACCGTTTAACTATGGCTACACCTTC.

The V gene is TRBV9, the J gene TRBJ2-7, with 15 bases matching TRBD2. The trim removed 3 bases at V and 5 bases at J, leaving 6 bases unmatched. The V gene's germline CDR1 is SGDLS and CDR2 YYNGEE. The CDR3 contains 16 residues. CDR3 sequence (DNA): TGTGCCAGCAGCGCGACGGGACTAGCGGGGGGAAACGAGCAGTACTTC. Protein product: CASSATGLAGGNEQYF.

In this sample, this clone turned up a few times. The gene calls are TRBV29-1 and TRBJ2-1; maybe TRBD1 (5 bases). The V end was cut by 7 bases, the J end by 14 bases, with 15 bases between. Per germline, CDR1 SQVTM and CDR2 ANQGSEA. The CDR3 sequence is 10 residues long. The chain's CDR3 is CSALTDFKFF. For the CDR3, the DNA is TGCAGCGCTTTGACAGACTTTAAGTTCTTC.

The rearrangement joins TRBV7-8 to TRBJ2-3; TRBD2 might be the D (7 bases). Germline CDR1 SGHVS, CDR2 FQNEAQ. CDR3 length: 20 amino acids. The V and J ends lost 5 bases and 3 bases respectively, with 30 bases between them. The CDR3 bases are TGTGCCAGCAGCCACCGACCCGTATCGCGAGGGGGGGGCGGGACAGATACGCAGTATTTT. As protein: CASSHRPVSRGGGGTDTQYF. Full variable domain (rest looked up from reference TRBV7-8 and TRBJ2-3): GAGVSQSPRYKVAKRGQDVALRCDPISGHVSLFWYQQALGQGPEFLTYFQNEAQLDKSGLPSDRFFAERPEGSVSTLKIQRTQQEDSAVYLCASSHRPVSRGGGGTDTQYFGPGTRLTVL.

The rearrangement links TRBV12-5 to TRBJ2-3, with 7 bases fitting TRBD1. The CDR3 sequence is 13 residues long. V trimming: 6 bases; J trimming: 5 bases; junction bases outside the gene matches: 5. Germline loops: CDR1 LGHNT, CDR2 FRNRAP. Here the CDR3 reads CASGPTGVDTQYF. DNA for the CDR3: TGTGCTAGTGGCCCCACAGGGGTAGATACGCAGTATTTT.

This clone was observed a few times. In nucleotides, the CDR3 is TGTGCCAGCAGCTTTAAGGGGGCGGACACTGAAGCTTTCTTT. It is translated as CASSFKGADTEAFF. This chain links TRBV7-2 with TRBJ1-1; TRBD1 matches 7 bases. The CDR3 runs 14 residues. Germline-derived CDR1 and CDR2 are SGHTA and FQGNSA. V shed 3 bases and J 3 bases; nucleotides not matched to a gene: 4. Filled out from reference TRBV7-2 and TRBJ1-1, the complete variable domain reads GAGVSQSPSNKVTEKGKDVELRCDPISGHTALYWYRQSLGQGLEFLIYFQGNSAPDKSGLPSDRFSAERTGGSVSTLTIQRTQQEDSAVYLCASSFKGADTEAFFGQGTRLTVV.

The chain couples TRBV30 to TRBJ2-3, with D possibly matching TRBD2 (5 bases). Per the germline V gene, CDR1 is GTSNPN and CDR2 is SVGIG (reference sequence). V shed 2 bases and J shed 5 bases, with 17 bases lying between them. The CDR3 spans 15 residues. The chain's CDR3 is CAWSRLAFLQDTQYF. In nucleotides, the CDR3 is TGTGCCTGGAGTCGGCTAGCATTCTTACAAGATACGCAGTATTTT.

The chain has TRBV5-1 and TRBJ2-7; tentatively, D is TRBD1 (5 bases). The germline V gene encodes CDR1 SGHRS and CDR2 YFSETQ. The CDR3 has 15 amino acids. The V gene lost 4 bases and the J gene lost 2 bases, with 16 bases spanning the gap. Written as DNA, the CDR3 is TGCGCCAGCAGCCCCCAGGGTCACCTTGCCTACGAGCAGTACTTC. Translated, it gives CASSPQGHLAYEQYF.

V is TRBV4-3 and J is TRBJ2-7, with D perhaps assigned TRBD1 or TRBD2 (5 bases each). Deletions cut 0 bases from V and 0 bases from J, with 12 bases between. Germline CDR1 reads LGHNA; CDR2 reads YSLEER. The CDR3 contains 16 residues. The chain's CDR3 is CASSQESGTDSYEQYF. CDR3 bases: TGCGCCAGCAGCCAAGAATCAGGGACGGACTCCTACGAGCAGTACTTC.

The chain carries TRBV30 and TRBJ1-2, with a possible D match to TRBD1 (6 bases). Germline CDR1 reads GTSNPN; CDR2 reads SVGIG (reference sequence). The ends were cut back, 5 bases at V and 0 bases at J, with 13 bases in the middle. The CDR3 is 14 residues long. The CDR3 DNA follows: TGTGCCTGGGGGTTTGGACAGTCTAACTATGGCTACACCTTC. Its translation is CAWGFGQSNYGYTF.

V gene TRBV29-1 combines with J gene TRBJ1-1; 12 nucleotides align to TRBD1. CDR1 is SQVTM, CDR2 ANQGSEA, per germline. The CDR3 sequence is 14 residues long. With 4 bases clipped from V and 4 bases from J, the junction kept 4 bases outside the gene matches. CDR3 nucleotides: TGCAGCGTTGGGTGGGGACAGGGGGCCACTGAAGCTTTCTTT. Amino acid sequence: CSVGWGQGATEAFF.

The chain has TRBV7-9 and TRBJ1-4, with D unresolved. CDR1 SEHNR and CDR2 FQNEAQ come from the germline V gene (reference sequence). This CDR3 has 11 residues. V lost 5 bases to trimming and J lost 4 bases, with 2 bases between them. This chain's CDR3 is CASSRNEKLFF. DNA for the CDR3: TGTGCCAGCAGCCGTAATGAAAAACTGTTTTTT.

Comment on this clone: At one of its ends the junction is not consistent with the germline gene, which may arise from a read error. The chain uses TRBV6-1 and TRBJ2-7; no clear D gene. This CDR3 is built from 8 residues. Germline V gene data show CDR1 as MNHNS and CDR2 as SASEGT. In DNA, the CDR3 is TGTGCCAGCAGTCTACCGTTCTTC. Amino acid sequence: CASSLPFF.

The chain employs TRBV7-9 and TRBJ2-5, with a tentative D call TRBD2 (6 bases). Germline CDR1 SEHNR, CDR2 FQNEAQ (reference sequence). V lost 5 bases and J lost 2, with 12 bases in between. The CDR3 sequence is 14 residues long. The CDR3 nucleotides read TGTGCCAGCAGCCCGAAAGCGGGTCAAGAGACCCAGTACTTC. Translation gives CASSPKAGQETQYF.

The chain carries TRBV7-2 and TRBJ2-5; D tentatively fits TRBD1 or TRBD2 (6 bases each). Germline-derived CDR1 and CDR2 are SGHTA and FQGNSA. The V end lost 5 bases, the J end lost 4 bases, and 14 bases lay between the germline ends. CDR3 size: 14 residues. The chain's CDR3 is CASSHLGGRETQYF. The CDR3, as DNA: TGTGCCAGCAGCCATCTAGGGGGGAGAGAGACCCAGTACTTC.

This clone was observed a few times. This chain connects TRBV29-1 to TRBJ1-1; D gene uncertain. Germline V gives CDR1 SQVTM, CDR2 ANQGSEA. The CDR3 extends over 13 amino acids. Trimming stripped 5 bases from V and 0 bases from J, with 10 bases between. CDR3 sequence (DNA): TGCAGCGTTCGGCCCCGCTTGAACACTGAAGCTTTCTTT. It codes for CSVRPRLNTEAFF.